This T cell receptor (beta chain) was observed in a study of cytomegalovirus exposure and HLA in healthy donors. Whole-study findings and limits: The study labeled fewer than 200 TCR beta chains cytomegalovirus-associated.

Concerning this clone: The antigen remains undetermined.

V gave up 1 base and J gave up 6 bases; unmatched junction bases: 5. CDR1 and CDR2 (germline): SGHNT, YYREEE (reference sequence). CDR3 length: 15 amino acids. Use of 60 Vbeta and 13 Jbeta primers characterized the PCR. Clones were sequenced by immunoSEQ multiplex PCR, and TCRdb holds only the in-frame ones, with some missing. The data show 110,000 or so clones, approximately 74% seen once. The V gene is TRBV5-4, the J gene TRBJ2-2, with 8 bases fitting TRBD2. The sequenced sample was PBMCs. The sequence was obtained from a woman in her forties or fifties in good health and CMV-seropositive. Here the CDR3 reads CASSLILAGPGELFF. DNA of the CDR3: TGTGCCAGCAGCTTGATTTTAGCGGGGCCCGGGGAGCTGTTTTTT.